The sequence of this T cell receptor (beta chain) was determined in a study of T-cell memory formation after mild COVID-19 (dated by TCRdb to 2020 to 2022). Concerning the study at large: TCR sequence clusters from the two donors were largely donor specific. T-cell clones expanding and contracting after mild COVID-19 in two donors were tracked by longitudinal TCRalpha and TCRbeta repertoire sequencing. The cohort comprised two young, previously healthy adult volunteers, one female and one male.

General conclusions and limits of the study: Contracting CD4+ clones were located mainly in the CM and EM memory subsets, whereas CD8+ clones were found to be enriched in EMRA. The study included only a couple of mild cases, and larger cohorts that include severe cases with pre-infection samples were judged to be necessary. Clones contracting from day 15 to 85 had balanced CD4/CD8 phenotypes, while a second wave expanding from day 15 to 37 was biased towards CD4+. The detection of some responding clones in pre-infection memory suggests that pre-existing cross-reactive memory T cells joined the SARS-CoV-2 response. SARS-CoV-2 specificity of the second-wave clones peaking on day 37 was not confirmed.

This clonotype qualifies as medium-sized (0.01 to 0.1%). No cognate antigen has been identified for it. Base qualities are missing; no much larger clone stands one base away. Sequencer: Illumina NovaSeq 6000. cDNA libraries for TCRalpha and TCRbeta were prepared by 5'RACE using constant-segment primers, with sample barcodes and unique molecular identifiers added. RNA was extracted from every sample with Trizol reagent. The libraries were amplified in two PCR steps, and the second step added a second sample barcode and Illumina TruSeq adapters. Libraries were sequenced on an Illumina NovaSeq with 2 x 150 bp paired-end reads. The authors' pipeline ran thus. With migec v1.2.7, reads were demultiplexed and then collapsed into UMI-guided consensus sequences. With mixcr v2.1.11, UMI consensuses were aligned to TRA and TRB V and J templates and assembled into clonotypes. Expanded or contracted clonotypes were those called significant by both edgeR and NoisET, with noise models trained on biological replicates. For edgeR calls, a false discovery rate-adjusted p below 0.01 and a log2 fold-change threshold of 1 were applied. As an exploratory analysis of dynamics, PCA with hierarchical clustering was applied to max-normalized trajectories of the 1000 most abundant clonotypes. Each responding clone was given a CD4 or CD8 phenotype based on the CD4+ and CD8+ repertoires, which had been sequenced separately. Clones were called with MiXCR by TCRdb after fastp trimmed the public reads at Q25, and only in-frame beta chains were retained. For every CDR3 protein sequence, its rows merge into one entry that carries the most common genes and DNA. The V and J calls come from TCRdb's annotation, not from the publication. The sample yields fewer than 5,500 distinct CDR3 sequences; approximately 44% were counted once. Together, the top ten hold around 2.5% of the sample.

Ficoll-Paque density gradient centrifugation was used to isolate PBMCs. The sequenced sample was PBMCs or a T cell subset sorted from them (not recorded which). The receptor comes from an adult who had mild COVID-19 (a few samples of this study predate the infection). The sample titles of this study are shuffled in the database, so cell type and time point are left out.

The DNA sequence reads TGTGCCAGCAGCGGGACTAGCCACACCGGGGAGCTGTTTTTT. This translates into CASSGTSHTGELFF. The V and J segments used are TRBV12-3 or TRBV12-4 and TRBJ2-2; TRBD2 lines up with 9 middle nucleotides. Germline trimming: 6 bases from V, 3 bases from J; junction bases outside gene matches: 2. Taken from cysteine to phenylalanine, the CDR3 has 14 residues. Only the CDR3 DNA stays, 42 bases, in frame from base 1.